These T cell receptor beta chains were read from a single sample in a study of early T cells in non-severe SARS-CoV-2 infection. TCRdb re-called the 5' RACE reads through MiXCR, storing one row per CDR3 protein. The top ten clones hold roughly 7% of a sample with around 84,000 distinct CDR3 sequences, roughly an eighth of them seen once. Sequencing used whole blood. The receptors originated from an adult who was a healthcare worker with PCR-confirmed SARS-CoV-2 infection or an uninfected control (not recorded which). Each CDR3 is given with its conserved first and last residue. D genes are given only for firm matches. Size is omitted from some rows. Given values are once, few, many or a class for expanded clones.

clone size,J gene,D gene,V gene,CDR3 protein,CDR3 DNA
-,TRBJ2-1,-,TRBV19,CASSIDPERSYNEQFF,TGTGCCAGTAGTATAGATCCAGAAAGATCCTACAATGAGCAGTTCTTC
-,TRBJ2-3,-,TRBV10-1,CASSQGLASTDTQYF,TGCGCCAGCAGTCAGGGCCTCGCTAGCACAGATACGCAGTATTTT
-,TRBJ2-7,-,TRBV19,CASQRGNSYEQYF,TGTGCCAGCCAACGTGGAAACTCCTACGAGCAGTACTTC
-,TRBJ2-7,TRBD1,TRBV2,CASRDRVFHEQYF,TGTGCCAGCAGGGACAGGGTTTTCCACGAGCAGTACTTC
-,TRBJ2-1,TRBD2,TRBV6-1,CASSEYTTSGFYEQFF,TGTGCCAGCAGTGAATACACGACTAGCGGGTTCTATGAGCAGTTCTTC
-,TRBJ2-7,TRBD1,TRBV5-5,CASSPSGTVYEQYF,TGTGCCAGCAGCCCGTCCGGGACAGTCTACGAGCAGTACTTC
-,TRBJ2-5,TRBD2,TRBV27,CASSLLGTSGGETQYF,TGTGCCAGCAGTTTATTGGGGACTAGCGGAGGAGAGACCCAGTACTTC
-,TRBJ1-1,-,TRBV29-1,CSVDGTEAFF,TGCAGCGTTGACGGCACTGAAGCTTTCTTT
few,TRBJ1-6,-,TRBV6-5,CAVGRDSYNSPLHF,TGTGCCGTAGGGAGGGACTCCTATAATTCACCCCTCCACTTT
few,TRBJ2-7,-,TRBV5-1,CASSFGIGPYEQYF,TGCGCCAGCAGCTTTGGAATAGGGCCCTACGAGCAGTACTTC
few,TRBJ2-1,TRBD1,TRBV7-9,CASSLGDRVNEQFF,TGTGCCAGCAGCTTGGGGGACAGGGTAAATGAGCAGTTCTTC
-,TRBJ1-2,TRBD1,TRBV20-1,CSAFDREGGYTF,TGCAGTGCTTTCGACAGGGAAGGTGGCTACACCTTC
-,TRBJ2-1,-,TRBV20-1,CSVRNLAGPSSYNEQFF,TGCAGTGTCAGAAATCTGGCGGGACCGAGCTCCTACAATGAGCAGTTCTTC
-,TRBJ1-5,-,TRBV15,CATSPTQTERNQPQHF,TGTGCCACCAGCCCCACCCAGACAGAACGCAATCAGCCCCAGCATTTT
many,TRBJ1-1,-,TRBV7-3,CASSLSTDTEAFF,TGTGCCAGCAGCTTATCTACCGACACTGAAGCTTTCTTT
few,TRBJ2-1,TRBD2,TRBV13,CASSLLAARDNNEQFF,TGTGCCAGCAGTCTACTAGCGGCGAGGGATAACAATGAGCAGTTCTTC
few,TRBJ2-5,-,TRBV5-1,CASSFLDSQETQYF,TGCGCCAGCAGCTTTCTGGATTCCCAAGAGACCCAGTACTTC
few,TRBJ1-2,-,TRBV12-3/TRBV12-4,CASRRAGEFGYTF,TGTGCCAGCAGACGGGCGGGAGAATTCGGCTACACCTTC
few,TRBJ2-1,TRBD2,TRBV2,CASSLRRGLAGQLLVEQFF,TGTGCCAGCAGCCTCAGGAGAGGTCTAGCGGGCCAGCTGTTGGTTGAGCAGTTCTTC
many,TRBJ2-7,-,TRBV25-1,CASSQTDTYEQYF,TGTGCCAGCAGTCAGACAGACACCTACGAGCAGTACTTC
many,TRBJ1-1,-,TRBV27,CASSLPGAGAFF,TGTGCCAGCAGTTTGCCGGGGGCCGGTGCTTTCTTT
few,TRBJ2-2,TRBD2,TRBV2,CASSPGLAVTGELFF,TGTGCCAGCAGCCCGGGACTAGCAGTAACCGGGGAGCTGTTTTTT
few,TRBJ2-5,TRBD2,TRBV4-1,CASSVGLAETQYF,TGCGCCAGCAGTGTAGGACTAGCAGAGACCCAGTACTTC
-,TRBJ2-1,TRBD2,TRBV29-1,CSTSYSGSVNNEQFF,TGCAGCACCAGTTATAGCGGGAGTGTCAACAATGAGCAGTTCTTC
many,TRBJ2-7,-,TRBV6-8,CAIRRALYF,TGTGCCATCCGGAGGGCGCTCTACTTC
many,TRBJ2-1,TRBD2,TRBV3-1,CASSQDQRLAGGPMGEQFF,TGTGCCAGCAGCCAAGATCAGAGGCTAGCGGGAGGGCCGATGGGTGAGCAGTTCTTC